This record looks at one T cell receptor (beta chain) sequence and its context. CDR1 is SGHRS, CDR2 YFSETQ, per germline. J lost 2 bases, V lost 9 bases, and 11 bases had no gene match. The CDR3 is 17 amino acids. The data stem from a study of PD-L1 blockade in urothelial cancer. Across the study: Most patients, about nine tenths of the roughly 30, were males with bladder-origin cancer. Patients had been given 0 to 3 earlier chemotherapy regimens. The authors examined blood 3 weeks (second dose) and 6 weeks after treatment start.

Some clones are missing from TCRdb's copy, which holds only in-frame ones; the method was immunoSEQ multiplex PCR. This sample has fewer than 65,000 clones, with 75% to 85% found just once. The sample's time point: pretreatment peripheral blood. Specimen: PBMCs, collected around atezolizumab (anti-PD-L1) treatment. The rearrangement links TRBV5-1 to TRBJ2-1, with 13 bases matching TRBD2. The sequence came from a man in his 70s with urothelial cancer. The CDR3 spells CATSRTSGSSTYNEQFF. The CDR3 coding sequence is TGCGCCACCTCCCGGACTAGCGGGAGCTCAACCTACAATGAGCAGTTCTTC.